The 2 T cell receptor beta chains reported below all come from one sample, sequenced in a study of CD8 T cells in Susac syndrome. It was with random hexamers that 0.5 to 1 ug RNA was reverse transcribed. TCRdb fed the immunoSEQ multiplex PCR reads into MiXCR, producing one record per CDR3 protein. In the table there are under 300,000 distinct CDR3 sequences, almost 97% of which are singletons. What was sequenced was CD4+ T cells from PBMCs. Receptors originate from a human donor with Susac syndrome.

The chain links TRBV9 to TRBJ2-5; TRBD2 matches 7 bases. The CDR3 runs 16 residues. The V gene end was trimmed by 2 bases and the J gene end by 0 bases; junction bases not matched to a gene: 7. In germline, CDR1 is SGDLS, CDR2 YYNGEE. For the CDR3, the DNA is TGTGCCAGCAGCGTGGGAGGGGCGGCGCACCAAGAGACCCAGTACTTC. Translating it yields CASSVGGAAHQETQYF.

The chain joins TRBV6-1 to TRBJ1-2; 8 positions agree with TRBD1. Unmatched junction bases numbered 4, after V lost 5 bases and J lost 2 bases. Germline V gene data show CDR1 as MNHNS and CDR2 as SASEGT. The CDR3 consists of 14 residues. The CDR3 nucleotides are TGTGCCAGCAGTTCAGGGACAGGAAACTATGGCTACACCTTC. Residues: CASSSGTGNYGYTF.